This TCR beta chain was obtained from a study of siplizumab effects on memory and regulatory T cells. The table came from immunoSEQ multiplex PCR; TCRdb's copy has only in-frame clones and leaves some out. The table shows more than 45,000 clones, with approximately 95% occurring only once. The length of the CDR3 is 13 residues. The V gene lost 5 bases and the J gene lost 4 bases, with 9 bases spanning the gap. From germline, CDR1 is SGHAT and CDR2 FQNNGV. This receptor was taken from a human donor in good health. Sequencing used CD8+ T cells sorted from blood. This chain uses TRBV11-2 with TRBJ1-5; D not resolved. The CDR3 region is CASSAGLNQPQHF. The CDR3 region has the DNA TGTGCCAGCAGCGCGGGTCTAAATCAGCCCCAGCATTTT.